The rows below give T cell receptor beta chains drawn from one sample of a study of a mutant IDH1 vaccine in newly diagnosed glioma. The assay was immunoSEQ multiplex PCR, and TCRdb's table has in-frame clones only and misses some. The table shows around 92,000 clones, with 80% to 90% occurring only once. The sample here was PBMCs, taken from a glioma patient treated with radiotherapy, temozolomide or both. These receptors came from a woman aged 45-60 years with glioma. Each CDR3 is given with its conserved first and last residue. The D gene is left open where the match is weak. Only part of the rows carry a size: once, few, many, or a class if the clone is expanded.

NA	TRBV5-1	TRBD1	TRBJ2-7	CASSVQTGGSYEQYF	TGCGCCAGCAGCGTTCAGACAGGGGGCTCCTACGAGCAGTACTTC
NA	TRBV2	NA	TRBJ1-1	CASSDEVNTEAFF	TGTGCCAGCAGTGATGAGGTGAACACTGAAGCTTTCTTT
NA	TRBV9	NA	TRBJ1-1	CASSPTGGLNTEAFF	TGTGCCAGCAGCCCGACAGGAGGGTTGAACACTGAAGCTTTCTTT
NA	TRBV4-1	NA	TRBJ1-1	CASSQEGSMNTEAFF	TGCGCCAGCAGCCAAGAGGGATCGATGAACACTGAAGCTTTCTTT
NA	TRBV7-8	NA	TRBJ2-3	CASSSTRASSTDTQYF	TGTGCCAGCAGCTCTACTAGGGCCTCCAGCACAGATACGCAGTATTTT
NA	TRBV28	NA	TRBJ1-5	CASSFGQPQHF	TGTGCCAGCAGTTTCGGTCAGCCCCAGCATTTT
NA	TRBV9	TRBD2	TRBJ2-1	CASSGGTSGSYNEQFF	TGTGCCAGCAGCGGGGGAACTAGCGGGTCTTACAATGAGCAGTTCTTC
NA	TRBV28	TRBD1	TRBJ1-4	CASSRDRAGEKLFF	TGTGCCAGCAGCCGGGACAGGGCTGGAGAAAAACTGTTTTTT
NA	TRBV10-2	NA	TRBJ1-3	CASSGQGNTIYF	TGCGCCAGCAGCGGACAGGGAAACACCATATATTTT
few	TRBV6-5	NA	TRBJ1-2	CASSYNLEKNSGYTF	TGTGCCAGCAGTTATAATCTGGAAAAGAACTCTGGCTACACCTTC
NA	TRBV21-1	NA	TRBJ2-2	CASSKTGLNTGELFF	TGTGCCAGCAGCAAAACGGGATTGAACACCGGGGAGCTGTTTTTT
NA	TRBV11-3	NA	TRBJ2-7	CASSLNHGAYEQYF	TGTGCCAGCAGCTTAAATCACGGGGCCTACGAGCAGTACTTC
NA	TRBV5-6	NA	TRBJ1-5	CASSLAPGSDQPQHF	TGTGCCAGCAGCTTGGCCCCGGGGTCTGACCAGCCCCAGCATTTT
few	TRBV27	NA	TRBJ2-1	CASSLQGNEQFF	TGTGCCAGCAGTTTGCAGGGCAATGAGCAGTTCTTC
NA	TRBV7-9	TRBD2	TRBJ2-7	CASSPEGTTSYEQYF	TGTGCCAGCAGCCCAGAGGGGACTACGTCCTACGAGCAGTACTTC
once	TRBV19	NA	TRBJ2-7	CASSTDSGTKWYEQYF	TGTGCCAGTAGTACCGACTCCGGGACAAAATGGTACGAGCAGTACTTC
few	TRBV27	NA	TRBJ2-7	CASSLSQGGLYEQYF	TGTGCCAGCAGTTTATCCCAGGGTGGGTTGTACGAGCAGTACTTC
NA	TRBV4-2	TRBD1	TRBJ1-1	CASSQEAGQEFEAFF	TGTGCCAGCAGCCAAGAAGCAGGACAGGAGTTTGAAGCTTTCTTT
few	TRBV19	NA	TRBJ2-6	CASSTIISGANVLTF	TGTGCCAGTAGTACCATAATCTCCGGGGCCAACGTCCTGACTTTC
few	TRBV14	NA	TRBJ2-7	CASSQDFGGGEQYF	TGTGCCAGCAGCCAAGATTTCGGGGGCGGCGAGCAGTACTTC
NA	TRBV27	NA	TRBJ2-1	CASSFLGTVWQRDEQFF	TGTGCCAGCAGTTTCTTAGGGACGGTCTGGCAGCGGGATGAGCAGTTCTTC
once	TRBV19	TRBD1	TRBJ1-6	CASRGQGGSPLHF	TGTGCCAGTAGGGGACAGGGGGGATCACCCCTCCACTTT
NA	TRBV29-1	NA	TRBJ2-2	CSVEVSGAGTGELFF	TGCAGCGTTGAGGTCTCCGGAGCGGGCACCGGGGAGCTGTTTTTT
NA	TRBV9	NA	TRBJ2-5	CASSVEGFRETQYF	TGTGCCAGCAGCGTAGAGGGCTTCCGAGAGACCCAGTACTTC
few	TRBV16	NA	TRBJ1-5	CASSQSGQSNQPQHF	TGTGCCAGCAGCCAATCTGGTCAGAGCAATCAGCCCCAGCATTTT
NA	TRBV6-6	NA	TRBJ1-1	CASSYSSHRENTEAFF	TGTGCCAGCAGTTACTCGTCCCACAGGGAGAACACTGAAGCTTTCTTT
NA	TRBV5-1	TRBD1	TRBJ2-7	CASTLDRGYEQYF	TGCGCCAGCACACTGGACAGGGGCTACGAGCAGTACTTC
NA	TRBV6-5	TRBD1	TRBJ1-2	CASSSGQGQGAQGYTF	TGTGCCAGCAGTTCAGGGCAGGGACAGGGGGCGCAAGGCTACACCTTC
NA	TRBV7-3	NA	TRBJ2-1	CASSFGGADNEQFF	TGTGCCAGCAGCTTTGGGGGGGCCGACAATGAGCAGTTCTTC
NA	TRBV19	TRBD1	TRBJ2-5	CASSSPGTGVKETQYF	TGTGCCAGTAGTAGCCCCGGGACAGGGGTTAAAGAGACCCAGTACTTC
NA	TRBV10-3	NA	TRBJ2-7	CAISESWDSSNEQYF	TGTGCCATCAGTGAGTCATGGGACTCTTCCAACGAGCAGTACTTC
NA	TRBV29-1	NA	TRBJ1-1	CSVRRGALGAFF	TGCAGCGTTCGGCGCGGGGCTTTGGGGGCTTTCTTT
NA	TRBV19	NA	TRBJ2-5	CASRDLLETQYF	TGTGCCAGTAGGGATCTTTTAGAGACCCAGTACTTC
NA	TRBV5-1	TRBD2	TRBJ2-1	CASSLASGSYNEQFF	TGCGCCAGCAGCTTGGCCAGCGGGAGTTACAATGAGCAGTTCTTC
NA	TRBV6-1	NA	TRBJ2-7	CASSDDGRGYEQYF	TGTGCCAGCAGTGATGATGGTCGGGGGTACGAGCAGTACTTC
NA	TRBV6-1	NA	TRBJ1-3	CASQQTGNTIYF	TGTGCCAGCCAACAGACCGGAAACACCATATATTTT
NA	TRBV6-6	NA	TRBJ2-2	CASSRVNTGELFF	TGTGCCAGCAGTCGAGTGAACACCGGGGAGCTGTTTTTT
NA	TRBV18	NA	TRBJ2-3	CASSSWGAAEDTQYF	TGTGCCAGCTCATCGTGGGGAGCAGCGGAAGATACGCAGTATTTT
NA	TRBV4-1	NA	TRBJ1-1	CASSVGANTEAFF	TGCGCCAGCAGTGTGGGTGCTAACACTGAAGCTTTCTTT
NA	TRBV5-6	NA	TRBJ1-1	CASSAGTEREAFF	TGTGCCAGCAGCGCCGGGACCGAAAGGGAAGCTTTCTTT
NA	TRBV28	NA	TRBJ1-2	CASSLVGQNYGYTF	TGTGCCAGCAGTTTGGTTGGTCAAAACTATGGCTACACCTTC
NA	TRBV6-5	NA	TRBJ1-4	CASSLGGGGEKLFF	TGTGCCAGCAGCCTCGGGGGGGGCGGTGAAAAACTGTTTTTT
NA	TRBV27	NA	TRBJ2-7	CASSLGVAEIYEQYF	TGTGCCAGCAGTTTAGGAGTAGCGGAAATATACGAGCAGTACTTC